These 21 T cell receptor beta chains came from one sample sequenced in a study of T-cell reconstitution after alpha-beta-depleted transplantation in children. A library of TCRbeta sequences, prepared with unique molecular identifiers, was generated. TCRdb re-derived calls from the PCR reads in MiXCR, one entry per CDR3 protein. The sample holds about 610,000 distinct CDR3 sequences, about a quarter seen once. The starting material was PBMCs, obtained before TCRalphabeta/CD19-depleted stem cell transplant. Receptor source: a boy less than two years old with Wiskott-Aldrich syndrome, due to receive a stem cell transplant.

The rearrangement links TRBV6-5 to TRBJ2-1, with TRBD2 as a possible D gene (6 bases). V was cut by 2 bases and J by 4 bases, with 9 bases left in between. CDR1 and CDR2 from the germline V gene are MNHEY and SVGAGI. The CDR3 contains 14 residues. The CDR3 DNA is TGTGCCAGCAGTTACGGCGGGACGTACAATGAGCAGTTCTTC. Translating gives CASSYGGTYNEQFF.

The chain recombines TRBV20-1 with TRBJ2-7, with TRBD2 matching over 7 bases. This CDR3 comprises 16 residues. Germline CDR1 reads DFQATT; CDR2 reads SNEGSKA (reference sequence). With 0 bases clipped from V and 3 bases from J, the junction kept 11 bases outside the gene matches. This chain's CDR3 is CSARDLYSGKLYEQYF. The CDR3 nucleotides are TGCAGTGCTAGAGATCTTTACAGCGGGAAACTCTACGAGCAGTACTTC.

This clonotype was seen more than once but under ten times. The chain couples TRBV7-9 to TRBJ2-2; D unclear. Germline lookup yields CDR1 SEHNR and CDR2 FQNEAQ (reference sequence). The V end was cut by 3 bases, the J end by 4 bases, with 9 bases between. This CDR3 contains 14 residues. The CDR3 here is CASSLPSATGELFF. CDR3 bases: TGTGCCAGCAGCTTGCCTTCAGCCACCGGGGAGCTGTTTTTT.

The chain joins TRBV7-8 to TRBJ2-1; 10 nucleotides align to TRBD2. J lost 0 bases, V lost 5 bases, and 4 bases had no gene match. Germline CDR1 is SGHVS and CDR2 is FQNEAQ. This CDR3 comprises 16 residues. CDR3 residues: CASSGRTSGSYNEQFF. CDR3 in DNA: TGTGCCAGCAGCGGACGGACTAGCGGCTCCTACAATGAGCAGTTCTTC.

J is TRBJ2-2 and V is TRBV12-3 or TRBV12-4, with 11 bases that match TRBD2. The CDR3 is made up of 17 amino acids. Germline trimming cut 6 bases from V and 1 base from J; bases unmatched to any gene: 7. The CDR3 region is CASRLIAGGGNTGELFF. CDR3 nucleotide sequence: TGTGCCAGCAGGCTCATAGCGGGAGGGGGGAACACCGGGGAGCTGTTTTTT.

The sample holds a few counts of this clonotype. CDR3 in DNA: TGCAGTGCTAGTACATGGGACAATGAGCAGTTCTTC. Translated: CSASTWDNEQFF. V gene TRBV20-1 combines with J gene TRBJ2-1; D is unresolved. Between the trimmed V and J ends, which lost 3 bases and 5 bases, there was a span of 8 bases. CDR3 length equals 12 residues. Per the germline V gene, CDR1 is DFQATT and CDR2 is SNEGSKA (reference sequence).

J is TRBJ1-5 and V is TRBV6-1, with 11 nucleotides matching TRBD1. Germline V gives CDR1 MNHNS, CDR2 SASEGT. The ends lost 6 bases at V and 6 bases at J; junction bases unmatched: 7. The length of the CDR3 is 15 residues. CDR3 sequence: CASRIGQGASQPQHF. CDR3 bases: TGTGCCAGCAGGATTGGACAGGGGGCGAGTCAGCCCCAGCATTTT.

This chain uses TRBV27 with TRBJ2-1; perhaps TRBD2 as D (5 bases). The CDR3 sequence is 17 residues long. CDR1 and CDR2 (germline): MNHEY, SMNVEV (reference sequence). The V and J ends lost 5 bases and 2 bases respectively, with 19 bases between them. The CDR3 DNA sequence: TGTGCCAGCAGTCCCCGTTCTAGCATCCCAACCTACAATGAGCAGTTCTTC. Its protein product is CASSPRSSIPTYNEQFF.

This clonotype came up a few times. This sequence joins TRBV20-1 and TRBJ2-6, with TRBD2 identical over 9 bases. The CDR3 is made up of 16 amino acids. From germline, CDR1 is DFQATT and CDR2 SNEGSKA (reference sequence). With 6 bases clipped from V and 0 bases from J, the junction kept 6 bases outside the gene matches. As DNA, the CDR3 is TGCAGTGCCCCGAGTAGCGGGGGCTCTGGGGCCAACGTCCTGACTTTC. Translated, it gives CSAPSSGGSGANVLTF.

The chain links TRBV6-4 to TRBJ2-1, with 12 bases aligning to TRBD2. This CDR3 region has 16 residues. V lost 5 bases and J lost 4; bases outside the gene matches: 6. Germline V CDR1 and CDR2: MRHNA, SNTAGT. CDR3 region: CASSPTSGRGYNEQFF. The DNA for the CDR3 is TGTGCCAGCAGTCCGACTAGCGGGAGAGGATACAATGAGCAGTTCTTC.

This clonotype has only a few counts. The chain employs TRBV5-1 and TRBJ2-2; 9 bases agree with TRBD1. Germline V gene sequence: CDR1 SGHRS, CDR2 YFSETQ. V shed 0 bases and J 3 bases; nucleotides not matched to a gene: 3. This CDR3 is 16 amino acids long. CDR3 sequence reads: CASSLAGQGYTGELFF. The CDR3, as DNA: TGCGCCAGCAGCTTGGCGGGACAGGGCTACACCGGGGAGCTGTTTTTT.

This clonotype was detected only a few times. The chain joins TRBV27 to TRBJ2-1; 11 bases line up with TRBD2. J lost 0 bases, V lost 6 bases, and 7 bases had no gene match. Germline CDR1 is MNHEY and CDR2 is SMNVEV (reference sequence). This CDR3 has 17 amino acids. CDR3 in amino acids: CASRGLAVTSSYNEQFF. The DNA of the CDR3 is TGTGCCAGCAGGGGACTAGCGGTCACCAGCTCCTACAATGAGCAGTTCTTC.

This clonotype turned up a few times. The CDR3: CATSKTGQEETQYF. The DNA for the CDR3 is TGTGCCACCTCTAAGACAGGGCAGGAAGAGACCCAGTACTTC. This chain connects TRBV6-1 to TRBJ2-5, with TRBD1 matching 7 bases. V shed 10 bases, J shed 3 bases, and the junction held 11 bases outside the gene matches. This CDR3 region has 14 residues. Germline CDR1 and CDR2: MNHNS and SASEGT.

There are a few counts of this clonotype. The rearrangement joins TRBV27 to TRBJ2-7; TRBD2 agrees at 9 bases. Germline trimming cut 5 bases from V and 0 bases from J; bases unmatched to any gene: 14. From germline, CDR1 is MNHEY and CDR2 SMNVEV (reference sequence). CDR3 length equals 18 residues. CDR3 DNA: TGTGCCAGCAGTCTCCGGTTAGCGGGAGAGGGCCACTCCTACGAGCAGTACTTC. Residues: CASSLRLAGEGHSYEQYF.

The rearrangement uses TRBV5-1 and TRBJ2-5; the D gene is possibly TRBD2 (5 bases). CDR3 length: 15 amino acids. Germline CDR1 SGHRS, CDR2 YFSETQ. Deletions cut 5 bases from V and 5 bases from J, with 19 bases between. The CDR3 reads CASSRDIASVETQYF. In nucleotides, the CDR3 is TGCGCCAGCAGTCGGGATATAGCGAGTGTGGAGACCCAGTACTTC.

The sample holds one count of this clonotype. The chain is built from TRBV5-1 and TRBJ2-3, with 12 bases matching TRBD2. V trimming: 4 bases; J trimming: 6 bases; junction bases outside the gene matches: 6. This CDR3 is built from 15 residues. In germline, CDR1 is SGHRS, CDR2 YFSETQ. Written as DNA, the CDR3 is TGCGCCAGCAGCCCGATGACTAGCGGGAGCGATACGCAGTATTTT. Its protein product is CASSPMTSGSDTQYF.

This clonotype showed up just a few times. The chain carries TRBV11-2 and TRBJ2-3, with a possible D match to TRBD2 (5 bases). The V gene lost 5 bases and the J gene lost 3 bases, with 15 bases spanning the gap. The CDR3 loop spans 15 amino acids. Germline V gene lookup returns CDR1 SGHAT and CDR2 FQNNGV. The CDR3 DNA follows: TGTGCCAGCAGCCCGCGGACTCTCCCGACAGATACGCAGTATTTT. As protein: CASSPRTLPTDTQYF.

Ten or more counts support this clonotype. The V call is TRBV5-1, the J call TRBJ2-3; TRBD1 matches 8 bases. Germline V gene data show CDR1 as SGHRS and CDR2 as YFSETQ. The CDR3 is made up of 13 amino acids. With V trimmed by 4 bases and J by 4 bases, 2 bases remained unmatched. The CDR3 DNA is TGCGCCAGCAGCCAGGGACAGGCAGATACGCAGTATTTT. It codes for CASSQGQADTQYF.

The V gene is TRBV29-1, the J gene TRBJ2-1; D is unresolved. V lost 1 base, J lost 14 bases, and 15 bases lay in between. The CDR3 has 12 amino acids. The germline gives CDR1 SQVTM, CDR2 ANQGSEA. The CDR3 spells CSVEGAGLVKFF. CDR3 nucleotides: TGCAGCGTTGAAGGGGCAGGCCTGGTCAAGTTCTTC.

This clonotype was counted a few times. The chain joins TRBV9 to TRBJ2-1; the D is unclear. The germline gives CDR1 SGDLS, CDR2 YYNGEE. The CDR3 runs 16 residues. The germline V and J ends were trimmed by 3 bases and 4 bases, with 17 bases remaining between them. Written as DNA, the CDR3 is TGTGCCAGCAGCGCCTATTTGTCGCTACTTTACAATGAGCAGTTCTTC. It translates to CASSAYLSLLYNEQFF.

The genes are TRBV20-1 and TRBJ2-7; D is unresolved. CDR3 size: 15 residues. The V end was cut by 5 bases, the J end by 0 bases, with 17 bases between. The germline CDR1 and CDR2 sequences are DFQATT and SNEGSKA (reference sequence). CDR3 amino acids: CSAPRPLGFSYEQYF. Here the CDR3 DNA reads TGCAGTGCTCCACGGCCTTTGGGGTTCTCCTACGAGCAGTACTTC.